This T cell receptor (beta chain) was recovered during a study of shared clonotypes between healthy human individuals. Looking at the study overall: Per donor, three plates held CD4 naive cells, three held CD4 memory, two held CD8 naive and one held CD8 memory.

The assay was immunoSEQ multiplex PCR, and TCRdb's table has in-frame clones only and misses some. The sample lists approximately 810,000 clones, 92% occurring once. Study findings and constraints: Genetic and exposure-history diversity was limited by the few donors.

To note about this clone: Its antigen remains unknown.

The naive CD8 fraction comprised CD45RO-negative cells positively selected for CCR7 and excluded terminally differentiated effector memory CD45RA+ cells. The germline CDR1 and CDR2 sequences are SEHNR and FQNEAQ (reference sequence). After removal of 5 bases from V and 0 bases from J, the junction contained 6 bases not matched to a gene. The CDR3 has 15 amino acids. Sample: naive CD8+ T cells sorted from blood. The chain employs TRBV7-9 and TRBJ1-1, with TRBD1 matching 7 bases. The clonotype originates from a man aged 30 to 45 in good health. The CDR3 DNA follows: TGTGCCAGCAGCGCTGCGACAGGGATGAACACTGAAGCTTTCTTT. It encodes CASSAATGMNTEAFF.